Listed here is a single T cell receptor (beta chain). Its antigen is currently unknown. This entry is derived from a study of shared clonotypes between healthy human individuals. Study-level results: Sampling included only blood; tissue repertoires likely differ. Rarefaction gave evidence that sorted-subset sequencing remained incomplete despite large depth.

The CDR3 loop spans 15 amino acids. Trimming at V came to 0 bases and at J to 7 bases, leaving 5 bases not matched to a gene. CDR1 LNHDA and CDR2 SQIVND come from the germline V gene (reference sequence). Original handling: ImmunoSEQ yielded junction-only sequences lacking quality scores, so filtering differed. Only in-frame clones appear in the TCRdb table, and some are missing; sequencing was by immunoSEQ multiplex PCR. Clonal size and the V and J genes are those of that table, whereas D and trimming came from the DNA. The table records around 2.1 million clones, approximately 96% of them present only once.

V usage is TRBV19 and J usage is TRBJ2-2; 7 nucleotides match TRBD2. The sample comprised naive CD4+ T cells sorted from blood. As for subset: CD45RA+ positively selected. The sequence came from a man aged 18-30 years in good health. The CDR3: CASSIEAGVLGELFF. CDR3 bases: TGTGCCAGTAGTATAGAGGCGGGAGTGCTCGGGGAGCTGTTTTTT. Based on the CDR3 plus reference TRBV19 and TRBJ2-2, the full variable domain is DGGITQSPKYLFRKEGQNVTLSCEQNLNHDAMYWYRQDPGQGLRLIYYSQIVNDFQKGDIAEGYSVSREKKESFPLTVTSAQKNPTAFYLCASSIEAGVLGELFFGEGSRLTVL.